This TCR beta chain is drawn from a study of T cells after yellow fever vaccination. Study results and caveats: Clonotypes appearing in both CD4 and CD8 compartments existed, and their share was small.

The V end lost 0 bases, the J end lost 9 bases, and 15 bases lay between the germline ends. In germline, CDR1 is LGHDT, CDR2 YNNKEL (reference sequence). This CDR3 has 15 amino acids. About this clonotype: The conserved phenylalanine or tryptophan normally closing the CDR3 is absent here, so this likely arose from a read error.

TCRdb ran MiXCR on the 5' RACE reads and lists one entry per CDR3 protein. The profile covers about 26,000 distinct CDR3 sequences, with approximately 4.8% appearing a single time and around 35% taken by the ten largest. This chain joins TRBV3-1 and TRBJ1-5; D is possibly TRBD1 (6 bases). This TCR was recovered from a man aged 18 to 29 who received the YFV17D yellow fever vaccine. Sample: PBMCs, either bulk or a sorted T-cell subset (CD4+, CD8+, memory, or dextramer-sorted; not recorded which), taken on the day of the yellow fever booster vaccination. This CDR3 is CASSQDPDGGRPQHC. The CDR3 DNA sequence: TGTGCCAGCAGCCAAGATCCAGACGGGGGCCGGCCCCAGCATTGT.